These 7 T cell receptor beta chains were sequenced from one sample in a study of shared clonotypes between healthy human individuals. TCRdb's table, derived via immunoSEQ multiplex PCR, lists solely in-frame clones and lacks some. The table shows more than 1,200,000 clones, with just under 99% occurring only once. Specimen: naive CD4+ T cells sorted from blood. The subset: CD45RA+ positively selected. All receptors come from a man aged 25-45 years in good health.

The rearrangement joins TRBV14 to TRBJ1-1; D is ambiguous. The germline V gene has CDR1 SGHDN and CDR2 FVKESK. The CDR3 loop spans 11 amino acids. Trimming removed 1 base from V and 8 bases from J, with 5 bases in between. DNA of the CDR3: TGTGCCAGCAGCCAAGGCGGAGAAGCTTTCTTT. This codes for CASSQGGEAFF.

The chain joins TRBV15 to TRBJ2-7; D could derive from TRBD1 or TRBD2 (5 bases each). V lost 4 bases, J lost 8 bases, and 21 bases lay in between. Germline assignment: CDR1 LNHNV and CDR2 YYDKDF (reference sequence). The CDR3 totals 15 residues. The CDR3 loop reads CATSTGTAPTGKQYF. CDR3 DNA sequence: TGTGCCACCAGCACAGGGACGGCCCCCACCGGTAAGCAGTACTTC. Variable domain in full (rest from reference TRBV15 and TRBJ2-7): DAMVIQNPRYQVTQFGKPVTLSCSQTLNHNVMYWYQQKSSQAPKLLFHYYDKDFNNEADTPDNFQSRRPNTSFCFLDIRSPGLGDTAMYLCATSTGTAPTGKQYFGPGTRLTVT.

This chain joins TRBV7-9 and TRBJ1-4, with D perhaps matching TRBD1 (5 bases). This CDR3 is 15 amino acids long. The V gene's germline CDR1 is SEHNR and CDR2 FQNEAQ (reference sequence). V dropped 5 bases and J dropped 6 bases, with 16 bases sitting between them. The CDR3 loop is CASSPGGSVHEKLFF. As DNA, the CDR3 is TGTGCCAGCAGCCCCGGGGGTAGTGTTCATGAAAAACTGTTTTTT.

This sequence joins TRBV2 and TRBJ1-2; the D gene is possibly TRBD1 (6 bases). Trimming cost V 6 bases and J 4 bases, with 15 bases left between them. The germline V gene encodes CDR1 SNHLY and CDR2 FYNNEI. The CDR3 consists of 14 residues. CDR3 sequence: CASRYRTDSYGYTF. DNA of the CDR3: TGTGCCAGCAGATACCGGACAGACTCCTATGGCTACACCTTC.

CDR3 residues: CASSLEFGEQYF. In nucleotides, the CDR3 is TGTGCCAGCAGCTTAGAGTTCGGCGAGCAGTACTTC. This chain joins TRBV7-2 and TRBJ2-7; no firm D call. From germline, CDR1 is SGHTA and CDR2 FQGNSA. V was cut by 1 base and J by 6 bases, with 7 bases left in between. The CDR3 covers 12 residues. The full variable domain, rest sourced from reference TRBV7-2 and TRBJ2-7, is GAGVSQSPSNKVTEKGKDVELRCDPISGHTALYWYRQSLGQGLEFLIYFQGNSAPDKSGLPSDRFSAERTGGSVSTLTIQRTQQEDSAVYLCASSLEFGEQYFGPGTRLTVT.

V usage is TRBV7-9 and J usage is TRBJ2-1; 7 positions agree with TRBD2. Germline CDR1 is SEHNR and CDR2 is FQNEAQ (reference sequence). There are 19 residues in the CDR3. V shed 0 bases and J 6 bases; nucleotides not matched to a gene: 17. CDR3 in DNA: TGTGCCAGCAGCTTAGCGTTAGAGTGGAGTATGCGGGGGATCAATGAGCAGTTCTTC. Translated, it gives CASSLALEWSMRGINEQFF.

In its sample, this clone was seen once. The rearrangement joins TRBV19 to TRBJ1-1; D not resolved. Per the germline V gene, CDR1 is LNHDA and CDR2 is SQIVND (reference sequence). CDR3 length: 15 amino acids. The V end was cut by 3 bases, the J end by 1 base, with 12 bases between. CDR3 sequence: CASSMVGFSNTEAFF. CDR3 nucleotides: TGTGCCAGTAGTATGGTCGGATTCTCGAACACTGAAGCTTTCTTT.